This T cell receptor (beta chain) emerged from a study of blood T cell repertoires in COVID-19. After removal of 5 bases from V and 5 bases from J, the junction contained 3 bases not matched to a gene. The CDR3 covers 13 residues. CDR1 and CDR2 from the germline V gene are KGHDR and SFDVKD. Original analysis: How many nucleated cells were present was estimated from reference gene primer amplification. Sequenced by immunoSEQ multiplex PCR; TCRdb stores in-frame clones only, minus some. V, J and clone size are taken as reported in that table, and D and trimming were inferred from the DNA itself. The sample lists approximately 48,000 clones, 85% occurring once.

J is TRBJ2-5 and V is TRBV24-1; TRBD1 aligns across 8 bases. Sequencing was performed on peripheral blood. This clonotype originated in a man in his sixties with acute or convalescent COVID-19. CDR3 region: CATSGQGAETQYF. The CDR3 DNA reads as TGTGCCACCAGTGGGCAGGGGGCCGAGACCCAGTACTTC.